A few counts support the clone carrying this TCR beta chain. The antigen remains unidentified. Other nucleotide sequences in the sample specify the same CDR3. Germline lookup yields CDR1 KGHSH and CDR2 LQKENI. Trimming took off 2 bases at V and 1 base at J, with 5 bases between the two ends. The CDR3 length is 13 residues. This entry is derived from a study of beta chain features in type 1 diabetes. In the study overall: Sorted cells numbering roughly 98,000,000 were examined across all samples. Findings and caveats of the study: The naive, central memory and Treg TCRB repertoires of patients appeared to be more similar to one another than those of healthy donors.

Reverse transcribing all isolated RNA meant expressed TCRB transcripts were sequenced. The table came from immunoSEQ multiplex PCR; TCRdb's copy has only in-frame clones and leaves some out. Among about 240,000 clones, 27% were seen once, and the ten largest hold under 4.5%. Sequenced input: central memory CD4+ T cells from blood. The sequence came from a young man in good health. The chain joins TRBV18 to TRBJ1-1, with unresolved D. CDR3: CASSPGQNTEAFF. The CDR3 DNA sequence: TGTGCCAGCTCACCAGGGCAGAACACTGAAGCTTTCTTT.